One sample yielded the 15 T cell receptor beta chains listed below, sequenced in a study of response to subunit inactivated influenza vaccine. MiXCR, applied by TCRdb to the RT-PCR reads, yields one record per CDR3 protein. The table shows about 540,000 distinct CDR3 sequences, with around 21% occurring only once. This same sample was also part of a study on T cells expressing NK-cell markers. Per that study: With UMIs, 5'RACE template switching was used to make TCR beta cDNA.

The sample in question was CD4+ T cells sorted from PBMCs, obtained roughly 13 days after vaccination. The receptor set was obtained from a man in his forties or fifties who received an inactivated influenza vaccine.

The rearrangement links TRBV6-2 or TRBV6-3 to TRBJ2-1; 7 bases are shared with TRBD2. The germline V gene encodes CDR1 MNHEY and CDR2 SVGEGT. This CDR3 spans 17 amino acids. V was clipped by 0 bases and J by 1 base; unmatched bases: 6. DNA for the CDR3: TGTGCCAGCAGTTACTCGTTAGCGGGTGATTCCTACAATGAGCAGTTCTTC. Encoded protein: CASSYSLAGDSYNEQFF.

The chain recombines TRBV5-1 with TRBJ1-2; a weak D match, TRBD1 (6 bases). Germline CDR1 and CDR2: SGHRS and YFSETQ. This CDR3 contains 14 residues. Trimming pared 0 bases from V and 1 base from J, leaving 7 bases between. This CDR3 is CASSLEGGNYGYTF. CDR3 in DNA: TGCGCCAGCAGCTTGGAGGGGGGTAACTATGGCTACACCTTC. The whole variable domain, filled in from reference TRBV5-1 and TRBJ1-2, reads KAGVTQTPRYLIKTRGQQVTLSCSPISGHRSVSWYQQTPGQGLQFLFEYFSETQRNKGNFPGRFSGRQFSNSRSEMNVSTLELGDSALYLCASSLEGGNYGYTFGSGTRLTVV.

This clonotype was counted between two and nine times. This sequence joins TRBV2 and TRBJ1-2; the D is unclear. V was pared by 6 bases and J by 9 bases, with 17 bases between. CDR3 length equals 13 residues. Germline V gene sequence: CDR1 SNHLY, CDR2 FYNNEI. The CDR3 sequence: CASSGDSTSSYTF. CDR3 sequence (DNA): TGTGCCAGCAGCGGCGATTCTACTTCGAGCTACACCTTC.

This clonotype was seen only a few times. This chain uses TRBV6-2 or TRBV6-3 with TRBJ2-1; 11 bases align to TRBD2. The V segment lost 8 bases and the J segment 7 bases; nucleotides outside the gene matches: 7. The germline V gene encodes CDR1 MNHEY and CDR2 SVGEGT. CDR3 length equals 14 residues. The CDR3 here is CASGLAGGTNEQFF. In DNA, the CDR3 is TGTGCCAGCGGGCTAGCGGGAGGAACGAATGAGCAGTTCTTC.

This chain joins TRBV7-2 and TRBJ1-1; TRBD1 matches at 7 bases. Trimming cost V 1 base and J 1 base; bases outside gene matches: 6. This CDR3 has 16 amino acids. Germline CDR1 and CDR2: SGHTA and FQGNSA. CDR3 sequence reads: CASSLGGTDPNTEAFF. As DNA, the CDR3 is TGTGCCAGCAGCTTAGGGGGGACAGATCCGAACACTGAAGCTTTCTTT.

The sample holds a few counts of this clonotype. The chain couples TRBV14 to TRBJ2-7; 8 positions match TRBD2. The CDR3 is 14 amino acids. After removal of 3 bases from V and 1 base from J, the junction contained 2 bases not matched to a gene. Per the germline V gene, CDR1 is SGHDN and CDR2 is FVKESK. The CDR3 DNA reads TGTGCCAGCAGCCAGTCGGGGGGGTCCTACGAGCAGTACTTC. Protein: CASSQSGGSYEQYF.

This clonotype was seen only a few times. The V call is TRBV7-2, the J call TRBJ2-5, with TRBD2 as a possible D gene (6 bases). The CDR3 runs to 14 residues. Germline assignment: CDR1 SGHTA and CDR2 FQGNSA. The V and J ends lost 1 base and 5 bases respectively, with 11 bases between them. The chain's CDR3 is CASSLGRAGETQYF. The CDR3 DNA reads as TGTGCCAGCAGCTTAGGGAGGGCCGGTGAGACCCAGTACTTC.

In nucleotides, the CDR3 is TGTGCCAGCAGCCAAAACAGGGGAGGGGAGCAGTTCTTC. Residues: CASSQNRGGEQFF. The V call is TRBV3-1, the J call TRBJ2-1; D possibly uses TRBD1 or TRBD2 (7 bases each). This CDR3 region has 13 residues. Trimming took 2 bases from V and 10 from J, leaving 12 bases between them. Germline V gene lookup returns CDR1 LGHDT and CDR2 YNNKEL (reference sequence).

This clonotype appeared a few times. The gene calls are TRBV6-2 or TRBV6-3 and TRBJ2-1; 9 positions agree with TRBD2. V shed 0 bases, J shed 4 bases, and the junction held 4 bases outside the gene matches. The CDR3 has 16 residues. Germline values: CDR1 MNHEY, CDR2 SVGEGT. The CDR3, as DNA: TGTGCCAGCAGTTACTCGACTAGCGGAGCATACAATGAGCAGTTCTTC. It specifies CASSYSTSGAYNEQFF.

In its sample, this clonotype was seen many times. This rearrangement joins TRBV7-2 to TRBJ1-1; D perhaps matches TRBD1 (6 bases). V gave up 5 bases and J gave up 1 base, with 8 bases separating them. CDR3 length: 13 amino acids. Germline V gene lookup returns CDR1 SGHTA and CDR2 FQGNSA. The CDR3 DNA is TGTGCCAGCAGCACGGACAGGAACACTGAAGCTTTCTTT. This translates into CASSTDRNTEAFF.

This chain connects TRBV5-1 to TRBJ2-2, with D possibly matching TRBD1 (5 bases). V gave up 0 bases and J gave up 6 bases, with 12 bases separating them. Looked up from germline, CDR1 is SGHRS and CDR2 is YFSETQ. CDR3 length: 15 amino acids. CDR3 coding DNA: TGCGCCAGCAGCTTGGGGCAGGGAAAAGCCGGGGAGCTGTTTTTT. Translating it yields CASSLGQGKAGELFF.

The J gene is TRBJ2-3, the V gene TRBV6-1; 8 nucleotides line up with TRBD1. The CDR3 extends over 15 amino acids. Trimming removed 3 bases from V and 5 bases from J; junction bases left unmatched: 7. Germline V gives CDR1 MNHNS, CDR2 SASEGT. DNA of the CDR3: TGTGCCAGCAGTGAGGTCAGGGGGCTGGTAGATACGCAGTATTTT. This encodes CASSEVRGLVDTQYF.

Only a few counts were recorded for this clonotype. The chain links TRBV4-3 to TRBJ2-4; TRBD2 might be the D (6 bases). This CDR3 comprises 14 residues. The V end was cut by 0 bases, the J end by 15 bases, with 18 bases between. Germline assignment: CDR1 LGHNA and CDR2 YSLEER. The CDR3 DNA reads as TGCGCCAGCAGCCAAGACATAGGCAACGCGGGGTCGTACTTC. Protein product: CASSQDIGNAGSYF.

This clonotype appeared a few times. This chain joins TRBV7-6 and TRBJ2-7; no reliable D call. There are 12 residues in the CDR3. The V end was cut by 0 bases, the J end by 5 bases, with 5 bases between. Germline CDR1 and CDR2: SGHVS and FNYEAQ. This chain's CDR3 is CASSLAAHEQYF. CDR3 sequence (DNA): TGTGCCAGCAGCTTAGCCGCCCACGAGCAGTACTTC.

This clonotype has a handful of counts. The CDR3 reads CASSLMGRWNTEAFF. The CDR3 coding sequence is TGTGCCAGCAGTTTAATGGGTAGGTGGAACACTGAAGCTTTCTTT. This rearrangement joins TRBV27 to TRBJ1-1, with D unclear. This CDR3 is built from 15 residues. Deletions cut 2 bases from V and 1 base from J, with 11 bases between. Germline V gene lookup returns CDR1 MNHEY and CDR2 SMNVEV (reference sequence).